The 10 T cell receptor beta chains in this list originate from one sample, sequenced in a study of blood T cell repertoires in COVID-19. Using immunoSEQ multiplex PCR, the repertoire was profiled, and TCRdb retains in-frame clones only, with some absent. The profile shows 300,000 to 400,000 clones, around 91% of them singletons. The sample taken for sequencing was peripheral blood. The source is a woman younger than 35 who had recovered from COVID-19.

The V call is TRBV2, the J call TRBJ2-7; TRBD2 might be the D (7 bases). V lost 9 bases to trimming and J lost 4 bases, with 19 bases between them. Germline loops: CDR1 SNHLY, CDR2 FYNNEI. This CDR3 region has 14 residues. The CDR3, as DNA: TGTGCCAGATCGGGCGGAAGGGGGGGTTACGAGCAGTACGTC. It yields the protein CARSGGRGGYEQYV.

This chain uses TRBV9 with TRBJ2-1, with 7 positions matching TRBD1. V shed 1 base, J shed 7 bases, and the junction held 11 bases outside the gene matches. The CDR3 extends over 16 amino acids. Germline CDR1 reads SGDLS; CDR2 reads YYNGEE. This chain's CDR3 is CASSVRLGTVFNEQFF. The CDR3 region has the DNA TGTGCCAGCAGCGTACGCCTCGGGACAGTATTTAATGAGCAGTTCTTC.

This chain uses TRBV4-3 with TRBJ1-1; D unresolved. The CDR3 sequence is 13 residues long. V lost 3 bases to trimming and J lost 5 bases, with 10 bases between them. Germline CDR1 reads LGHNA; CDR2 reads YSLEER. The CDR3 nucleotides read TGCGCCAGCAGCCATTTGAGCTGGACTGAAGCTTTCTTT. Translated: CASSHLSWTEAFF.

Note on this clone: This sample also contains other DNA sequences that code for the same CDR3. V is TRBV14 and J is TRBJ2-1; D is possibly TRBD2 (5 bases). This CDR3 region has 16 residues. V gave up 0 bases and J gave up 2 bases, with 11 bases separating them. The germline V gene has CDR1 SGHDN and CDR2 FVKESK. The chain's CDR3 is CASSQDRGSPYNEQFF. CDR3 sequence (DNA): TGTGCCAGCAGCCAAGATCGTGGGAGCCCCTACAATGAGCAGTTCTTC.

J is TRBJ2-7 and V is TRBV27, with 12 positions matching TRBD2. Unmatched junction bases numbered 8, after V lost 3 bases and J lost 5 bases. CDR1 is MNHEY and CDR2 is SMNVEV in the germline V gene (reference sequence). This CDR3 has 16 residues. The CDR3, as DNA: TGTGCCAGCAGTTTGTCTAGCGGGAGGGCCGTCCACGAGCAGTACGTC. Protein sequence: CASSLSSGRAVHEQYV.

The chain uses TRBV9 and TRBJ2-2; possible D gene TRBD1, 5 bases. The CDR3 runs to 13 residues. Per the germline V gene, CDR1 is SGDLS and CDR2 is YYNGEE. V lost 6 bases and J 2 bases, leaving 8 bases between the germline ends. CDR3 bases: TGTGCCAGCAATCAGGGAAACACCGGGGAGCTGTTTTTT. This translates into CASNQGNTGELFF.

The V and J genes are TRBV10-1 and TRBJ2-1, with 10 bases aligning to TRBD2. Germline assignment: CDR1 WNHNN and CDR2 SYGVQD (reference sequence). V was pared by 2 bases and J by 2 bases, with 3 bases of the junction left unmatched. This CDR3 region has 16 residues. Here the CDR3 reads CASSETSGKAYNEQFF. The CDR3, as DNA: TGCGCCAGCAGTGAGACTAGCGGGAAGGCCTACAATGAGCAGTTCTTC.

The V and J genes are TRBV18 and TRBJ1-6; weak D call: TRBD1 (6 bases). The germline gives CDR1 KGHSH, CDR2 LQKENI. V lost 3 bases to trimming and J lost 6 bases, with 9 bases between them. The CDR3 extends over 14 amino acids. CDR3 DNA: TGTGCCAGCTCACCCTCACAGGGTAATTCACCCCTCCACTTT. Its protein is CASSPSQGNSPLHF.

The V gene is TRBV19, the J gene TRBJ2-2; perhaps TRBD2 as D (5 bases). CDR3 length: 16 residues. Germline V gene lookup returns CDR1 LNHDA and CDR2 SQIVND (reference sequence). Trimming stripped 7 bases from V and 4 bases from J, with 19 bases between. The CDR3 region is CASKAGKVDLTGELFF. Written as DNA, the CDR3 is TGTGCCAGTAAAGCCGGGAAGGTGGATCTCACCGGGGAGCTGTTTTTT.

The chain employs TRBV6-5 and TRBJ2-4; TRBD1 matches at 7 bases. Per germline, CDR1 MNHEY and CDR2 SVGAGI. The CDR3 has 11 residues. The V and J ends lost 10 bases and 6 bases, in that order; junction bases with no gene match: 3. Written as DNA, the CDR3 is TGTGCCACCCGGGACAGAAACATTCAGTACTTC. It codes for CATRDRNIQYF.